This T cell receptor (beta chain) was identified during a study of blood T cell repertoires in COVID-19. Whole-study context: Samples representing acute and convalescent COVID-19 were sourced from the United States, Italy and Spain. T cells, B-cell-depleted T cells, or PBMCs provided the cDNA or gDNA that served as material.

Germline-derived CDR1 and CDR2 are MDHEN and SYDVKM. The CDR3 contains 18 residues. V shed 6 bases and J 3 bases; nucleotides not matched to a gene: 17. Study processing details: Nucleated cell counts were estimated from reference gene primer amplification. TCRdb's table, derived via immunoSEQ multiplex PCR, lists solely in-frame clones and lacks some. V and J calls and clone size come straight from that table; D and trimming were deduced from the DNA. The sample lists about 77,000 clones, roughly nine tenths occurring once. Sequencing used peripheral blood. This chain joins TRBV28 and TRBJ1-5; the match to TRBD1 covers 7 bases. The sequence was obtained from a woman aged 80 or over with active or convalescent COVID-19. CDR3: CASSLIRGVDYNNQPQHF. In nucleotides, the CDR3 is TGTGCCAGCAGCCTCATCAGGGGGGTGGATTATAACAATCAGCCCCAGCATTTT.